These 7 T cell receptor beta chains were sequenced from one sample in a study of blood T cell repertoires in COVID-19. Some clones are missing from TCRdb's copy, which holds only in-frame ones; the method was immunoSEQ multiplex PCR. The table records around 480,000 clones, about nine tenths of them present only once. The sequencing input was peripheral blood. Receptors were obtained from a woman aged 45-60 years with COVID-19, enrolled during active disease.

The chain couples TRBV5-5 to TRBJ1-6; D is unresolved. The V gene's germline CDR1 is SGHKS and CDR2 YYEKEE (reference sequence). V lost 2 bases and J lost 7, with 13 bases in between. The CDR3 is made up of 15 amino acids. In DNA form, the CDR3 reads TGTGCCAGCAGCTTCGAGGGAGCGAGGAATTCACCCCTCCACTTT. Protein product: CASSFEGARNSPLHF.

This clone has a single count. The rearrangement joins TRBV30 to TRBJ1-5, with D uncertain. The length of the CDR3 is 13 residues. Deletions cut 2 bases from V and 3 bases from J, with 8 bases between. CDR1 is GTSNPN and CDR2 is SVGIG in the germline V gene (reference sequence). CDR3 in amino acids: CAWSKDSNQPQHF. CDR3 DNA: TGTGCCTGGAGTAAAGACTCCAATCAGCCCCAGCATTTT.

The gene calls are TRBV13 and TRBJ1-3, with D hard to call. The V gene's germline CDR1 is PRHDT and CDR2 FYEKMQ (reference sequence). This CDR3 spans 14 amino acids. Trimming pared 4 bases from V and 0 bases from J, leaving 7 bases between. CDR3 protein: CASSSTASGNTIYF. CDR3 DNA sequence: TGTGCCAGCAGCTCCACTGCCTCTGGAAACACCATATATTTT.

In its sample, this clone was seen once. The chain links TRBV4-2 to TRBJ2-3, with a possible D match to TRBD2 (6 bases). V gave up 4 bases and J gave up 6 bases, with 17 bases separating them. This CDR3 is 15 amino acids long. Germline V gene lookup returns CDR1 LGHNA and CDR2 YNFKEQ. The chain's CDR3 is CASSPGNRGRDTQYF. CDR3 sequence (DNA): TGTGCCAGCAGCCCCGGTAACCGGGGGAGGGATACGCAGTATTTT.

V usage is TRBV5-8 and J usage is TRBJ2-3; D unresolved. The CDR3 extends over 14 amino acids. V was clipped by 1 base and J by 5 bases, with 11 bases between them. CDR1 is SGHTS and CDR2 is YDEGEE in the germline V gene. The CDR3 DNA sequence: TGTGCCAGCAGCTTGTACTATAAGAAAGATACGCAGTATTTT. It translates to CASSLYYKKDTQYF.

This rearrangement joins TRBV27 to TRBJ1-1; possibly TRBD1 for D (6 bases). V lost 2 bases and J lost 3, with 7 bases in between. The CDR3 runs to 13 residues. CDR1 is MNHEY and CDR2 is SMNVEV in the germline V gene (reference sequence). The CDR3 region is CASSLKGDTEAFF. In nucleotides, the CDR3 is TGTGCCAGCAGTTTAAAGGGGGACACTGAAGCTTTCTTT.

The V call is TRBV29-1, the J call TRBJ1-1, with D hard to call. The CDR3 has 14 residues. The germline CDR1 and CDR2 sequences are SQVTM and ANQGSEA. The V end was cut by 6 bases, the J end by 2 bases, with 16 bases between. The CDR3 coding sequence is TGCAGCGTGATGTGGGCCGGGATAAACACTGAAGCTTTCTTT. Amino acids: CSVMWAGINTEAFF.